Reported below is one TCR beta chain. Its specificity is not known. The length of the CDR3 is 14 residues. Deletions cut 6 bases from V and 5 bases from J, with 16 bases between. Germline V gene lookup returns CDR1 MNHEY and CDR2 SMNVEV (reference sequence). TCRdb reprocessed the 5' RACE reads via MiXCR and lists one record per CDR3 protein. The sample lists around 68,000 distinct CDR3 sequences, around 13% occurring once. This record comes from a study of early T cells in non-severe SARS-CoV-2 infection. Study background: The input, bulk RNA from unsorted whole blood, was sequenced, and chains were unpaired.

Whole-study findings and limits: Matching results from VDJdb favored anti-spike CD8 responses, leaving private and CD4 specificities undetected.

The source material was whole blood, sampled at baseline. The rearrangement uses TRBV27 and TRBJ1-2; a possible D gene is TRBD1 (6 bases). The TCR comes from an adult who was a healthcare worker with PCR-confirmed SARS-CoV-2 infection or an uninfected control (not recorded which). CDR3 region: CASRTGGPSYGYTF. The CDR3 region has the DNA TGTGCCAGCAGAACGGGGGGCCCCAGTTATGGCTACACCTTC.